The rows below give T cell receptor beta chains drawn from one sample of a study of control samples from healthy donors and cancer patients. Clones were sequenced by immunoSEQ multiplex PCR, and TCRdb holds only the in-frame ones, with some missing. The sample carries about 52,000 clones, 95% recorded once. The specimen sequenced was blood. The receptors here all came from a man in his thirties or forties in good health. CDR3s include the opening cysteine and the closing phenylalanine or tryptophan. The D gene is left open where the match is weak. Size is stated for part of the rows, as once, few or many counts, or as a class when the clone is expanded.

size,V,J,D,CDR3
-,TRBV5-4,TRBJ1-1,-,CASRSGGRLVTEAFF
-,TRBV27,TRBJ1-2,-,CASSLIGSDYGYTF
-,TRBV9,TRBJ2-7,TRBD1,CASSLSDVGTGKYEQYF
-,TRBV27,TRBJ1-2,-,CASSLKAGMGYGYTF
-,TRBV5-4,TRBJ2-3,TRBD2,CASNRGLAGGRGGTDTQYF
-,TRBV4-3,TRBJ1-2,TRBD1,CASSPRVKTGIYGYTF
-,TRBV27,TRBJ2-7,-,CASSSRGDYEQYF
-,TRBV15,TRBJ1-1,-,CATSRLGGNTEAFF
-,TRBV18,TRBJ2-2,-,CASSQNNAGELFF
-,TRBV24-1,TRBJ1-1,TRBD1,CATTGQGAEAFF
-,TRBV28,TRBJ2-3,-,CATVPVDYTDTQYF
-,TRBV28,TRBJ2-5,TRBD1,CASRDLGGENQETQYF
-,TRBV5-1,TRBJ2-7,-,CASSPFRGTEQYF
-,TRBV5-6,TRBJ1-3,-,CASSLDRNSGNTIYF
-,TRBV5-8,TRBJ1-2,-,CASSPRRGGYGYTF
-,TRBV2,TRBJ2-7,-,CASSDGDTYEQYF
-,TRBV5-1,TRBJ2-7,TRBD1,CASSLVGTVGYEQYF
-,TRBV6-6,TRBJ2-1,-,CASSSPDRTRVNEQFF
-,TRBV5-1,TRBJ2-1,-,CASSTGLYNEQFF
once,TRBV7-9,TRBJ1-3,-,CASSLSGHAGNTIYF
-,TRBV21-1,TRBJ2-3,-,CASSKVGTSGRMDTQYF
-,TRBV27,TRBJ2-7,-,CASSLGPEQYF
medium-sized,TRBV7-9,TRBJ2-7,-,CASSSSGKDYEQYF
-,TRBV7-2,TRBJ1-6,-,CASSLARPGVASPLHF
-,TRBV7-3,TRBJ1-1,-,CASSLTGDTEAFF
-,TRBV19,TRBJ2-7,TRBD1,CASSKVYWDRGLEQYF
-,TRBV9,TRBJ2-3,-,CASSVEDADTQYF
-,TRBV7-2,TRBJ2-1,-,CASSLAPPQQFF